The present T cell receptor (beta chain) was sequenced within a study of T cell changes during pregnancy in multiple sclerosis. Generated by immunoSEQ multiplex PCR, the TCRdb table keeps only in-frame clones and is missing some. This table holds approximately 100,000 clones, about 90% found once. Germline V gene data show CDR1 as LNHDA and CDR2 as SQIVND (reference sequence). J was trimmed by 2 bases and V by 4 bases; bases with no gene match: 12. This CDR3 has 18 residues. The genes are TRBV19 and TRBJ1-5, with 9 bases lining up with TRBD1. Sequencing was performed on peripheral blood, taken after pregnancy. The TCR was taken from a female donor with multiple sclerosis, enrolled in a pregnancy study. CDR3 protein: CASSKGPRQGVGNQPQHF. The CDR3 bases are TGTGCCAGTAGTAAGGGCCCTAGACAGGGGGTCGGCAATCAGCCCCAGCATTTT.